The 15 T cell receptor beta chains reported below all come from one sample, sequenced in a study of cytomegalovirus exposure and HLA in healthy donors. The PCR had 60 Vbeta and 13 Jbeta primers. Profiling relied on immunoSEQ multiplex PCR, and the TCRdb table lists in-frame clones only, not all of them. The sample includes 150,000 to 200,000 clones, over 80% of them seen just once. Sample: PBMCs. These receptors originate from a human donor in good health.

The rearrangement links TRBV4-3 to TRBJ1-6, with 8 bases identical to TRBD1. The CDR3 covers 16 residues. The trim removed 0 bases at V and 9 bases at J, leaving 7 bases unmatched. Germline V CDR1 and CDR2: LGHNA, YSLEER. In nucleotides, the CDR3 is TGCGCCAGCAGCCAAGAGAGGACAGGGCGCGGTTCACCCCTCCACTTT. Amino acid sequence: CASSQERTGRGSPLHF.

The rearrangement joins TRBV5-1 to TRBJ1-2; a weak D match, TRBD1 (6 bases). The CDR3 sequence is 15 residues long. Deletions cut 0 bases from V and 0 bases from J, with 9 bases between. The germline CDR1 and CDR2 sequences are SGHRS and YFSETQ. The CDR3 loop is CASSLGQASNYGYTF. Here the CDR3 DNA reads TGCGCCAGCAGCTTGGGACAGGCCTCTAACTATGGCTACACCTTC.

This clone was seen just once. The rearrangement uses TRBV7-2 and TRBJ1-2; 7 positions match TRBD1. The CDR3 is 15 residues long. Germline V gene data show CDR1 as SGHTA and CDR2 as FQGNSA. Trimming cost V 5 bases and J 0 bases; bases outside gene matches: 6. CDR3 in DNA: TGTGCCAGCAGCCCACAGGGGAAAGCTAACTATGGCTACACCTTC. Amino acids: CASSPQGKANYGYTF. Full variable domain (missing parts from reference TRBV7-2 and TRBJ1-2): GAGVSQSPSNKVTEKGKDVELRCDPISGHTALYWYRQSLGQGLEFLIYFQGNSAPDKSGLPSDRFSAERTGGSVSTLTIQRTQQEDSAVYLCASSPQGKANYGYTFGSGTRLTVV.

The chain links TRBV2 to TRBJ1-5; no definite D call. Germline CDR1 and CDR2: SNHLY and FYNNEI. The CDR3 length is 16 residues. V was shortened by 6 bases and J by 0 bases, with 15 bases between the two germline ends. The CDR3 protein is CASRSARVNSNQPQHF. CDR3 DNA: TGTGCCAGCAGATCCGCACGGGTAAATAGCAATCAGCCCCAGCATTTT.

The chain couples TRBV19 to TRBJ2-1; 9 bases align to TRBD1. From germline, CDR1 is LNHDA and CDR2 SQIVND (reference sequence). V shed 3 bases, J shed 5 bases, and the junction held 8 bases outside the gene matches. The CDR3 covers 16 residues. In DNA form, the CDR3 reads TGTGCCAGTAGTATCGGGACAGGGTTTCGAAACAATGAGCAGTTCTTC. It codes for CASSIGTGFRNNEQFF.

CDR3 DNA: TGTGCCAGCAGCCTCGGACAGGGCCTCAATCAGCCCCAGCATTTT. Encoded protein: CASSLGQGLNQPQHF. The rearrangement links TRBV9 to TRBJ1-5; 8 bases map to TRBD1. CDR1 and CDR2 (germline): SGDLS, YYNGEE. This CDR3 is built from 15 residues. With 4 bases clipped from V and 3 bases from J, the junction kept 6 bases outside the gene matches.

This sequence joins TRBV4-1 and TRBJ2-7, with 8 bases lining up with TRBD1. In germline, CDR1 is MGHRA, CDR2 YSYEKL. V lost 4 bases and J lost 3; bases outside the gene matches: 5. The CDR3 length is 14 residues. CDR3 amino acids: CASSRGTGRYEQYF. In DNA, the CDR3 is TGCGCCAGCAGCCGTGGGACAGGTCGCTACGAGCAGTACTTC.

This clone was recorded once. The CDR3 region is CASSQEWGGLNEQYF. CDR3 coding DNA: TGTGCCAGCAGCCAAGAGTGGGGGGGGCTGAACGAGCAGTACTTC. This chain links TRBV4-2 with TRBJ2-7; a weak D match, TRBD2 (7 bases). V lost 0 bases and J 5 bases, leaving 14 bases between the germline ends. CDR3 size: 15 residues. Germline-derived CDR1 and CDR2 are LGHNA and YNFKEQ.

This chain uses TRBV28 with TRBJ1-1; D gene ambiguous. The germline V and J ends were trimmed by 5 bases and 5 bases, with 9 bases remaining between them. The CDR3 is 12 amino acids. Looked up from germline, CDR1 is MDHEN and CDR2 is SYDVKM. The CDR3 DNA follows: TGTGCCAGCAGTACTACGGGAACTGAAGCTTTCTTT. It codes for CASSTTGTEAFF.

Only one count was recorded for this clone. Sequence at one end of the junction differs from germline and may be a read error. V and J are TRBV6-5 and TRBJ1-2, with TRBD1 matching 8 bases. Germline V gene sequence: CDR1 MNHEY, CDR2 SVGAGI. The CDR3 runs to 14 residues. This chain's CDR3 is CASTLTGDRYGYPF. CDR3 bases: TGTGCCAGCACCCTGACAGGGGATCGCTATGGCTACCCCTTC.

The chain joins TRBV5-4 to TRBJ1-2, with TRBD1 identical over 10 bases. Germline CDR1 and CDR2: SGHNT and YYREEE (reference sequence). Trimming at V came to 2 bases and at J to 7 bases, leaving 2 bases not matched to a gene. The CDR3 runs to 13 residues. CDR3 nucleotide sequence: TGTGCCAGCAGCTTCCGGGACAGGGGTGGCTACACCTTC. Residues: CASSFRDRGGYTF.

V gene TRBV6-6 combines with J gene TRBJ2-7, with D possibly matching TRBD1 (5 bases). Germline values: CDR1 MNHNY, CDR2 SVGAGI (reference sequence). There are 16 residues in the CDR3. The V and J ends lost 0 bases and 5 bases respectively, with 17 bases between them. This CDR3 is CASSYSNRGSYNEQYF. CDR3 nucleotide sequence: TGTGCCAGCAGTTACTCGAATAGGGGAAGTTATAACGAGCAGTACTTC.

V usage is TRBV27 and J usage is TRBJ2-7; the D gene is possibly TRBD1 (6 bases). This CDR3 is 14 amino acids long. Per the germline V gene, CDR1 is MNHEY and CDR2 is SMNVEV (reference sequence). Trimming stripped 3 bases from V and 6 bases from J, with 15 bases between. The DNA of the CDR3 is TGTGCCAGCAGTTTTATAGGTGGGGGCGGCGAGCAGTACTTC. Translation gives CASSFIGGGGEQYF.

This chain connects TRBV19 to TRBJ1-2; 10 positions match TRBD1. This CDR3 spans 14 amino acids. Looked up from germline, CDR1 is LNHDA and CDR2 is SQIVND (reference sequence). The V gene end was trimmed by 7 bases and the J gene end by 8 bases; junction bases not matched to a gene: 10. In DNA, the CDR3 is TGTGCCAGTAATCCGGGACAGGGGATTGGGGGCTACACCTTC. Protein: CASNPGQGIGGYTF.

The V call is TRBV19, the J call TRBJ2-7, with D unresolved. CDR1 and CDR2 from the germline V gene are LNHDA and SQIVND (reference sequence). This CDR3 spans 11 amino acids. Trimming shortened V by 5 bases and J by 9 bases, and 11 bases separated the two germline ends. Here the CDR3 reads CASSFKTTQYF. Here the CDR3 DNA reads TGTGCCAGTAGTTTTAAGACAACGCAGTACTTC.